This is a list of T cell receptor beta chains from one sample in a study of neurological immune-mediated disorders. TCRdb redid the calling of the 5' RACE reads with MiXCR, one entry per CDR3 protein. The repertoire consists of about 58,000 distinct CDR3 sequences, with around 3.6% occurring once and the leading ten covering less than 2%. The sequenced material came from PBMCs. These receptors all stem from a man aged 25 to 40 with multiple sclerosis. The CDR3 runs from the conserved cysteine through the conserved F or W. The order of the fields is clone size, D gene, V gene, J gene, CDR3 DNA, CDR3 protein. A D gene is named only where the DNA matches it firmly. A row's size may be missing; if present it is once, few, many or a size class.

>many|TRBD2|TRBV5-1|TRBJ2-1
TGCGCCAGCAGCGCCAGCGGGGGGGCCGGCAATGAGCAGTTCTTC
CASSASGGAGNEQFF
>many|.|TRBV28|TRBJ1-1
TGTGCCACCCGGGGGCTTGCAAACACTGAAGCTTTCTTT
CATRGLANTEAFF
>many|TRBD1|TRBV29-1|TRBJ2-7
TGCAGCGCTAGGACAGGGAGCTCCTACGAGCAGTACTTC
CSARTGSSYEQYF
>many|.|TRBV20-1|TRBJ1-6
TGCAGTGCTAGACCCCTAGGACAGATCAATTCACCCCTCCACTTT
CSARPLGQINSPLHF
>many|TRBD2|TRBV29-1|TRBJ2-7
TGCAGCGTTGAGGGGGTAGCGGGGTACGAGCAGTACTTC
CSVEGVAGYEQYF
>many|.|TRBV7-2|TRBJ1-1
TGTGCCAGCAGCTTACGGGGGGCTTGGTCTGAAGCTTTCTTT
CASSLRGAWSEAFF
>many|TRBD2|TRBV3-1|TRBJ2-7
TGTGCCAGCAGCCCGGGACTAGCGGGAGGATGGTTCTACTTC
CASSPGLAGGWFYF
>many|.|TRBV9|TRBJ2-7
TGTGCCAGCAGTCCCGACGGACAGACCTACGAGCAGTACTTC
CASSPDGQTYEQYF
>many|.|TRBV20-1|TRBJ1-5
TGCAGTGCTAGTATCCGCAATCAGCCCCAGCATTTT
CSASIRNQPQHF
>.|.|TRBV6-6|TRBJ2-1
TGTGCCAGCAGCCGCGATTTAAGTCCTTCCTACAATGAGCAGTTCTTC
CASSRDLSPSYNEQFF
>many|.|TRBV5-1|TRBJ2-7
TGCGCCAGCAGCTTGGGCCACTACGAGCAGTACTTC
CASSLGHYEQYF
>many|.|TRBV10-3|TRBJ2-2
TGTGCCATCAGGGAGACAGCGATGGACACCGGGGAGCTGTTTTTT
CAIRETAMDTGELFF
>many|TRBD2|TRBV3-1|TRBJ2-3
TGTGCCAGCACCGGACTAGCGGGGGGCCTAGATACGCAGTATTTT
CASTGLAGGLDTQYF
>many|TRBD2|TRBV11-2|TRBJ2-1
TGTGCCAGCAGTCTAGCAGCGGGGAATGAGCAGTTCTTC
CASSLAAGNEQFF
>few|.|TRBV14|TRBJ1-1
TGTGCCAGCAGCCATCGAGGTTTTACTGAAGCTTTCTTT
CASSHRGFTEAFF
>many|.|TRBV7-2|TRBJ1-1
TGTGCCAGCAGCTTTGGTGGGGGGAACACTGAAGCTTTCTTT
CASSFGGGNTEAFF
>many|.|TRBV7-9|TRBJ2-3
TGTGCCAGCAGCGCGCGCGGGGAAGGCACAGATACGCAGTATTTT
CASSARGEGTDTQYF
>many|TRBD2|TRBV5-8|TRBJ2-5
TGTGCCAGCAGCACATCGGGACTAGCGGGAGCAGAGACCCAGTACTTC
CASSTSGLAGAETQYF
>many|.|TRBV10-3|TRBJ1-5
TGTGCCATCAGTGAGTCCGGGGGTTCAGATCAGCCCCAGCATTTT
CAISESGGSDQPQHF
>many|TRBD2|TRBV14|TRBJ2-1
TGTGCCAGCAGCCATCGGGGGAGGGCCAGCTCCTACAATGAGCAGTTCTTC
CASSHRGRASSYNEQFF
>.|TRBD2|TRBV28|TRBJ2-2
TGTGCCAGCAAACGGGGGACTAGAGTCACCGGGGAGCTGTTTTTT
CASKRGTRVTGELFF
>many|.|TRBV3-1|TRBJ2-1
TGTGCCAGCACCTCCGGAGGGAATTCCTACAATGAGCAGTTCTTC
CASTSGGNSYNEQFF
>many|.|TRBV9|TRBJ2-2
TGTGCCAGCAGCGTGGGTACCTCGAACACCGGGGAGCTGTTTTTT
CASSVGTSNTGELFF
>many|.|TRBV29-1|TRBJ1-2
TGCAGCGTTGCCCCAGGGGACTATGGCTACACCTTC
CSVAPGDYGYTF
>few|.|TRBV6-5|TRBJ2-1
TGTGCCAGCAGTTACATTGCAGGGGTGTACAATGAGCAGTTCTTC
CASSYIAGVYNEQFF
>.|.|TRBV12-3/TRBV12-4|TRBJ2-7
TGTGCCAGCAGCTCACTAGCAGAAGAGCAGTACTTC
CASSSLAEEQYF
>many|.|TRBV20-1|TRBJ2-7
TGCAGTGCTAGAGGACAATCCGACTACGAGCAGTACTTC
CSARGQSDYEQYF
>few|TRBD1|TRBV9|TRBJ1-3
TGTGCCAGCAGCGCGTCCTACAGGGGCTCTGGAAACACCATATATTTT
CASSASYRGSGNTIYF
>many|TRBD2|TRBV20-1|TRBJ2-7
TGCAGTGCCAGGAAGGCGGGGGGTTCCTTAACCTACGAGCAGTACTTC
CSARKAGGSLTYEQYF
>many|.|TRBV6-1|TRBJ1-3
TGTGCCACCCAGGGGAACACCATATATTTT
CATQGNTIYF
>many|.|TRBV10-3|TRBJ2-2
TGTGCCGCCGGCCTGGAGGGGAGCACCGGGGAGCTGTTTTTT
CAAGLEGSTGELFF
>many|.|TRBV9|TRBJ2-1
TGTGCCAGCAGCGTTAGCGGAGTCTCCTACAATGAGCAGTTCTTC
CASSVSGVSYNEQFF
>many|TRBD1|TRBV5-1|TRBJ2-2
TGCGCCAGCAGCTGGAGGGACAGGACCTCGAAAGATACCGGGGAGCTGTTTTTT
CASSWRDRTSKDTGELFF
>many|TRBD2|TRBV27|TRBJ2-1
TGTGCCAGCAGTTCATCACGGACTAGCGGAACTTACAATGAGCAGTTCTTC
CASSSSRTSGTYNEQFF
>many|TRBD1|TRBV29-1|TRBJ2-7
TGCAGCGCCCGCTATGGGACAGGGGACCCCTACGAGCAGTACTTC
CSARYGTGDPYEQYF
>many|.|TRBV20-1|TRBJ1-3
TGCAGTGCTAGACGGGTAAACTCGAACACCATATATTTT
CSARRVNSNTIYF
>many|.|TRBV20-1|TRBJ2-7
TGCAGTGCTAGTGGTAGGGGAAAGGCCTACGAGCAGTACTTC
CSASGRGKAYEQYF
>many|.|TRBV7-9|TRBJ2-2
TGTGCCAGCAGAAAGGACAGCCTAAAGAACGCGAACACCGGGGAGCTGTTTTTT
CASRKDSLKNANTGELFF
>few|TRBD1|TRBV5-6|TRBJ1-1
TGTGCCAGCAGCTGGAGGGACAGGGGGCTCACTGAAGCTTTCTTT
CASSWRDRGLTEAFF